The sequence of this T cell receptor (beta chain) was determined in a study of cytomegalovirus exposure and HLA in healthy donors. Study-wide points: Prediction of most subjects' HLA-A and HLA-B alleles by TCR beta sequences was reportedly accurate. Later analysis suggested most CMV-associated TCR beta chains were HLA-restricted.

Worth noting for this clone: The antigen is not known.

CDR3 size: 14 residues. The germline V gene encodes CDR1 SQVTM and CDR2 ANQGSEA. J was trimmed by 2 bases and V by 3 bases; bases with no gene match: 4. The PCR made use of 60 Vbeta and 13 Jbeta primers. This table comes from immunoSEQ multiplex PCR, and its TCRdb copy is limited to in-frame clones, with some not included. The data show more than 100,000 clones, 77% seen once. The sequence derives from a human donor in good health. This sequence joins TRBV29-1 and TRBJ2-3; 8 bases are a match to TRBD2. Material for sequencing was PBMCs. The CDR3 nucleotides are TGCAGCGTTGAGCCCGGGAGGGCCACAGATACGCAGTATTTT. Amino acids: CSVEPGRATDTQYF.